Included here is one TCR beta chain sequence, with context. There is no known antigen for this receptor. No much larger clone is present one base from it, and per-base qualities are unavailable. Collaborating institutions collected whole blood in K2EDTA tubes following their own protocols. For TCRbeta analysis, collaborator samples were shipped as frozen whole blood, as isolated PBMCs, or as DNA extracted from either sample type. TCRbeta CDR3 regions were amplified from genomic DNA using the immunoSEQ Assay, a bias-controlled multiplex PCR. On the study's bioinformatics: Within the assay, amplification of reference gene primers was used to estimate how many nucleated cells each sample contained. To quantify the absolute abundance of each unique TCRbeta CDR3 rearrangement, sequence reads were collapsed and filtered. For each sample, productive Simpson clonality was calculated as the square root of Simpson's diversity index over productive rearrangements. Entries here come from immuneACCESS through TCRdb and include only in-frame sequences with V and J called. Some clones fail to appear in such tables; in the studies checked, an unresolved V gene covers under half of the shortfall, and the cause of the remainder is unknown. D and trimming come from the DNA, and the V and J calls and clone size come from that table. This sample holds 15,000 to 20,000 clones; around 82% were observed only once. The ten biggest clones cover roughly 9.7% of the sample.

Here V drops 2 bases and J drops 1 base, and the junction holds 5 bases not matched to any gene. CDR1 and CDR2 (SGDLS, YYNGEE) derive from the germline V gene. The CDR3 sequence holds 16 residues, the cysteine and phenylalanine included. Only CDR3 DNA remains: 48 bases, in frame from the first base. The data were taken from a study of blood T cell repertoires in COVID-19 (dated by TCRdb to the early 2020s). With respect to the entire study: The collaborator samples originated in the United States, Italy and Spain and spanned the acute and convalescent phases of COVID-19. Sample metadata almost always included a de-identified subject ID, COVID-19 status, age in years and sex. The prospective study material was composed of cDNA or gDNA derived from T cells, B-cell-depleted T cells, or PBMCs. The repertoires were released in a freely available public database intended as a resource for research on the immune response to SARS-CoV-2. Where HLA class I and class II types were available, the types were taken from metadata supplied by the sample provider, not from assay-based typing. Subjects who had been exposed to COVID-19, were actively infected with it, or had recovered from it provided the deeply sampled blood TCRbeta repertoires that made up the dataset. Samples came from the ongoing ImmuneRACE study (first 160 participants) plus 1,254 subjects from 6 global collaborators.

Broader findings and caveats from the paper: How much clinical and demographic metadata was included differed by source and by participant, and the metadata was provided uncurated.

This sequence was found in a human donor in a cohort sampled during active COVID-19. Sample: peripheral blood. Recombination connected TRBV9 to TRBJ2-3; TRBD1 aligns with 9 central bases. In nucleotide form, the sequence is TGTGCCAGCAGCGTTTCGAGGACAGGGGGCACAGATACGCAGTATTTT. It translates as CASSVSRTGGTDTQYF.